There are a few counts of the clone carrying this T cell receptor beta chain. This entry belongs to a study of cytotoxic CD8 clonotypes in ibrutinib-treated CLL. In germline, CDR1 is SGHNT, CDR2 YYREEE (reference sequence). The CDR3 length is 15 residues. Trimming cost V 0 bases and J 2 bases, with 11 bases left between them. The protocol was immunoSEQ multiplex PCR, while the TCRdb copy is restricted to in-frame clones and leaves out a portion. The table includes around 150,000 clones, over 65% detected once. The TCR comes from a human donor with chronic lymphocytic leukemia. The chain links TRBV5-4 to TRBJ1-2; D gene ambiguous. Sequenced here: PBMCs, sampled after 12 months of ibrutinib treatment. The CDR3 reads CASSLDPGTNYGYTF. The CDR3 nucleotides read TGTGCCAGCAGCTTGGATCCCGGTACGAACTATGGCTACACCTTC.